This T cell receptor (beta chain) derives from a study of OX40 agonist ivuxolimab in advanced cancers. Study information: Participants could have had prior anti-PD-1, anti-PD-L1 or anti-CTLA-4 therapy, and around 40% had some. Three partial responders included one hepatocellular carcinoma patient and two cutaneous melanoma patients.

This clone was picked up one time. From germline, CDR1 is SGHVS and CDR2 FNYEAQ. CDR3 length: 11 amino acids. V gave up 5 bases and J gave up 6 bases, with 8 bases separating them. Data came from immunoSEQ multiplex PCR; TCRdb stores just in-frame clones and leaves some out. The top ten clones hold about 8% of a sample with 63,000 or so clones, roughly 80% of them seen once. This clonotype was obtained from an adult with an advanced solid tumor such as melanoma, head and neck, liver or kidney cancer. The sample was CD4+ or CD8+ T cells sorted from blood, taken in a trial of the OX40 agonist ivuxolimab. V is TRBV7-6 and J is TRBJ2-7; D not certain. For the CDR3, the DNA is TGTGCCAGCAGCCCGGGCCTCGAGCAGTACTTC. This gives the protein CASSPGLEQYF.